Following are 4 T cell receptor beta chains from one sample sequenced in a study of CXCR3-negative and CXCR3-positive naive CD8 T cells. Researchers prepared the TRB cDNA libraries using 5' RACE with UMI labels. Following a re-call of the 5' RACE reads, TCRdb has one entry per CDR3 protein and lacks DNA. This table lists about 90,000 distinct CDR3 sequences. The antigens for these receptors are not known. Findings and limits, study-wide: CXCR3-positive naive cells had TRB CDR3s that were more hydrophobic than CXCR3-negative naive cells had.

The sequencing input was naive CXCR3+ CD8+ T cells from blood. This sample's subset: CD45RO-CCR7+CD27+CD95- naive CD8+ T cells expressing CXCR3 (TNR3+). All receptors derive from a human donor in good health. Some clones in this sample may be carry-over from other donors' samples.

J is TRBJ2-2 and V is TRBV24-1; TCRdb selects TRBD1, and the lack of DNA leaves this call unchecked. CDR3 length: 15 amino acids. CDR1 KGHDR and CDR2 SFDVKD come from the germline V gene. CDR3 region: CATSARGPRGGELFF.

CDR3 in amino acids: CASSTILADGETQYF. The J gene is TRBJ2-5, the V gene TRBV6-5; TCRdb's assignment of TRBD2 cannot be checked, as there is no DNA. Germline V gives CDR1 MNHEY, CDR2 SVGAGI. This CDR3 spans 15 amino acids.

V gene TRBV4-2 combines with J gene TRBJ1-5. Germline CDR1 is LGHNA and CDR2 is YNFKEQ. The CDR3 is 16 amino acids. CDR3 amino acids: CASSQEAGLFNQPQHF.

The V call is TRBV29-1, the J call TRBJ2-3; without DNA, the TCRdb call of TRBD1 cannot be checked. There are 12 residues in the CDR3. The germline gives CDR1 SQVTM, CDR2 ANQGSEA. The CDR3 loop is CSVLEAQGTQYF.